The present entry profiles one TCR beta chain with its context. These data originate in a study of technical replicates of blood from several donors. Some clones are missing from TCRdb's copy, which holds only in-frame ones; the method was immunoSEQ multiplex PCR. The data contain about 56,000 clones, approximately 92% of them seen just once; the ten biggest clones take up about 4%. V dropped 0 bases and J dropped 3 bases, with 5 bases sitting between them. This CDR3 spans 14 amino acids. Germline CDR1 reads MRHNA; CDR2 reads SNTAGT. The sample was PBMCs. The clonotype was recovered from a human donor in good health. Some clones in this sample may be carry-over from other donors' samples. The V gene is TRBV6-4, the J gene TRBJ2-2; no reliable D call. CDR3 loop: CASSDSRDTGELFF. The CDR3 coding sequence is TGTGCCAGCAGTGACTCCCGGGACACCGGGGAGCTGTTTTTT.